The clone carrying this T cell receptor beta chain was detected only once. From germline, CDR1 is SGHTA and CDR2 FQGNSA. This CDR3 region has 14 residues. The ends were cut back, 5 bases at V and 4 bases at J, with 12 bases in the middle. In the authors' methods: Amplification of reference gene primers was used by the study to estimate nucleated cell counts. Profiled with immunoSEQ multiplex PCR; TCRdb holds only in-frame clones, not every one. V and J calls and clone size follow that table, whereas D and trimming were derived from the DNA. The sample has under 300,000 clones; 85% to 90% are singletons. During active infection, Seattle patients enrolled and were then monitored through disease. The data were obtained in a study of blood T cell repertoires in COVID-19. Study-wide context: Acute-phase and convalescent COVID-19 samples originated in the United States, Italy and Spain. T cells, B-cell-depleted T cells, or PBMCs supplied cDNA or gDNA.

The V and J genes are TRBV7-2 and TRBJ2-1; D is possibly TRBD2 (6 bases). Specimen: peripheral blood. The TCR comes from a woman between 55 and 75 years old with COVID-19, enrolled during active disease. CDR3 nucleotide sequence: TGTGCCAGCAGCGCCTGGGCGGGGTACAATGAGCAGTTCTTC. Protein: CASSAWAGYNEQFF.